One TCR beta chain is described in this entry. This sample is part of a study of CD8 T cells in Susac syndrome. At the level of the study: At the time of blood draw, patients with Susac syndrome were therapy-naive, receiving corticosteroids, or receiving intravenous immunoglobulin alone.

The CDR3 runs to 15 residues. Germline V gene data show CDR1 as SGHVS and CDR2 as FQNEAQ. Trimming removed 4 bases from V and 5 bases from J, with 17 bases in between. When the RNA was reverse transcribed, random hexamers were used with an input of roughly 0.45 to 1 ug. Amplification of TCR beta CDR3 by immunoSEQ multiplex PCR spanned 54 Vbeta and 13 Jbeta. TCRdb re-derived calls from the immunoSEQ multiplex PCR reads in MiXCR, one entry per CDR3 protein. The sample has more than 65,000 distinct CDR3 sequences; 85% to 95% are singletons. Source material: CD8+ T cells from PBMCs. The receptor was derived from a human donor with Susac syndrome. This chain uses TRBV7-8 with TRBJ2-5; D gene ambiguous. In DNA form, the CDR3 reads TGTGCCAGCAGCTCCATAGAAGGAGTTGGGGAGACCCAGTACTTC. Its protein is CASSSIEGVGETQYF.